These 27 T cell receptor beta chains originate from one sample sequenced in a study of beta chain features in type 1 diabetes. The study's findings and limits: There was a moderate but significant shortening of TCRB CDR3s in all four CD4+ subsets of Type 1 diabetes patients.

Antigen specificity for these receptors is unknown. The authors reverse transcribed all of the isolated RNA, so sequencing captured expressed TCRB transcripts. Data came from immunoSEQ multiplex PCR; TCRdb stores just in-frame clones and leaves some out. The data contain 150,000 to 200,000 clones, about 63% of them singletons. Input material: naive CD4+ T cells from blood. These receptors all stem from a man aged 30 to 39 with type 1 diabetes.

The chain carries TRBV9 and TRBJ2-4; D tentatively reads TRBD1 or TRBD2 (5 bases each). Per the germline V gene, CDR1 is SGDLS and CDR2 is YYNGEE. V lost 3 bases, J lost 0 bases, and 7 bases lay in between. The CDR3 consists of 14 residues. In DNA form, the CDR3 reads TGTGCCAGCAGCGACGGGACAGCCAAAAACATTCAGTACTTC. This gives the protein CASSDGTAKNIQYF.

This clone has only a few counts. The V and J genes are TRBV6-5 and TRBJ2-6, with no clear D. Germline V gene sequence: CDR1 MNHEY, CDR2 SVGAGI. Trimming cost V 4 bases and J 0 bases, with 1 base left between them. There are 13 residues in the CDR3. The CDR3 DNA follows: TGTGCCAGCAGTTTCTCTGGGGCCAACGTCCTGACTTTC. Protein sequence: CASSFSGANVLTF.

The gene calls are TRBV10-3 and TRBJ2-1, with a possible D match to TRBD2 (5 bases). Germline lookup yields CDR1 ENHRY and CDR2 SYGVKD. V lost 7 bases to trimming and J lost 0 bases, with 7 bases between them. The CDR3 totals 13 residues. CDR3 in DNA: TGTGCCATCATGGGGAGCTCCTACAATGAGCAGTTCTTC. Translation gives CAIMGSSYNEQFF.

The chain uses TRBV5-1 and TRBJ2-5, with TRBD2 matching over 11 bases. The V segment lost 2 bases and the J segment 3 bases; nucleotides outside the gene matches: 6. The germline CDR1 and CDR2 sequences are SGHRS and YFSETQ. This CDR3 is built from 16 residues. In nucleotides, the CDR3 is TGCGCCAGCAGCTTCGGACTAGCGGGTTCCAAAGAGACCCAGTACTTC. Translating gives CASSFGLAGSKETQYF.

In its sample, this clone was seen a few times. This rearrangement joins TRBV7-2 to TRBJ2-7, with D unclear. Trimming removed 5 bases at V and 6 bases at J, with 11 bases between. CDR1 is SGHTA and CDR2 is FQGNSA in the germline V gene. The CDR3 is 12 amino acids. CDR3 nucleotide sequence: TGTGCCAGCAGCCTGACACCTCTCGAGCAGTACTTC. It encodes CASSLTPLEQYF. Supplemented by reference TRBV7-2 and TRBJ2-7, the full variable domain reads GAGVSQSPSNKVTEKGKDVELRCDPISGHTALYWYRQSLGQGLEFLIYFQGNSAPDKSGLPSDRFSAERTGGSVSTLTIQRTQQEDSAVYLCASSLTPLEQYFGPGTRLTVT.

V is TRBV6-4 and J is TRBJ2-1; TRBD2 aligns across 8 bases. CDR1 and CDR2 from the germline V gene are MRHNA and SNTAGT. V dropped 6 bases and J dropped 7; count of bases not matched to a gene: 5. The CDR3 length is 13 residues. The CDR3 nucleotides are TGTGCCAGCAGAGGACTAGCTTCAAATGAGCAGTTCTTC. This gives the protein CASRGLASNEQFF.

A note on this clone: The same CDR3 can be traced to other DNA sequences in this sample. The chain employs TRBV29-1 and TRBJ1-1; 7 nucleotides agree with TRBD1. Trimming took 5 bases from V and 1 from J; bases not matched to a gene: 1. In germline, CDR1 is SQVTM, CDR2 ANQGSEA. The CDR3 sequence is 12 residues long. The CDR3 region has the DNA TGCAGCGTTTGGACAGGGAACACTGAAGCTTTCTTT. This encodes CSVWTGNTEAFF.

This chain links TRBV7-9 with TRBJ2-7; TRBD2 aligns across 8 bases. V lost 5 bases and J lost 6; bases outside the gene matches: 15. CDR1 and CDR2 from the germline V gene are SEHNR and FQNEAQ (reference sequence). The CDR3 is 16 amino acids. The CDR3 sequence is CASSRFPGTSPSEQYF. Written as DNA, the CDR3 is TGTGCCAGCAGCCGCTTCCCCGGGACTAGTCCCTCCGAGCAGTACTTC. The full variable domain, completed using reference TRBV7-9 and TRBJ2-7, is DTGVSQNPRHKITKRGQNVTFRCDPISEHNRLYWYRQTLGQGPEFLTYFQNEAQLEKSRLLSDRFSAERPKGSFSTLEIQRTEQGDSAMYLCASSRFPGTSPSEQYFGPGTRLTVT.

J is TRBJ2-2 and V is TRBV29-1; possibly TRBD2 for D (5 bases). The CDR3 is 15 amino acids. V was pared by 5 bases and J by 0 bases, with 13 bases between. The germline CDR1 and CDR2 sequences are SQVTM and ANQGSEA. The CDR3 DNA sequence: TGCAGCGTTTCACCCCCCGGGGCGAACACCGGGGAGCTGTTTTTT. Translation: CSVSPPGANTGELFF.

This clone occurred a few times. The V call is TRBV2, the J call TRBJ2-7, with 8 bases that match TRBD1. This CDR3 is 16 amino acids long. The germline gives CDR1 SNHLY, CDR2 FYNNEI. V shed 3 bases and J 4 bases; nucleotides not matched to a gene: 11. DNA for the CDR3: TGTGCCAGCAGTGATAGTACAGGGGGAATGCGTTACGAGCAGTACTTC. Its protein is CASSDSTGGMRYEQYF.

The chain recombines TRBV7-9 with TRBJ1-1, with D unclear. Germline CDR1 and CDR2: SEHNR and FQNEAQ (reference sequence). V was shortened by 3 bases and J by 4 bases, with 9 bases between the two germline ends. The CDR3 loop spans 13 amino acids. CDR3 nucleotides: TGTGCCAGCAGCTTCGTAGAGGGCACTGAAGCTTTCTTT. It is translated as CASSFVEGTEAFF.

The rearrangement joins TRBV7-9 to TRBJ2-7; TRBD1 aligns across 7 bases. CDR3 length equals 12 residues. V was clipped by 9 bases and J by 5 bases; unmatched bases: 7. Germline CDR1 and CDR2: SEHNR and FQNEAQ (reference sequence). CDR3 DNA sequence: TGTGCCAGTACGGGACAGTTCAACGAGCAGTACTTC. Protein: CASTGQFNEQYF.

This chain joins TRBV2 and TRBJ2-7; 8 bases are a match to TRBD1. Germline CDR1 SNHLY, CDR2 FYNNEI. The length of the CDR3 is 14 residues. With 4 bases clipped from V and 3 bases from J, the junction kept 5 bases outside the gene matches. The CDR3 sequence: CASSGQGAHYEQYF. CDR3 DNA: TGTGCCAGCAGTGGGCAGGGGGCACACTACGAGCAGTACTTC.

This chain joins TRBV5-1 and TRBJ2-3, with unresolved D. The CDR3 is 15 amino acids. CDR1 SGHRS and CDR2 YFSETQ come from the germline V gene. With 0 bases removed from V and 4 bases from J, the gap between germline ends came to 12 bases. The CDR3 loop reads CASSLVLGLADTQYF. CDR3 nucleotides: TGCGCCAGCAGCTTGGTTCTCGGTTTGGCAGATACGCAGTATTTT. The full variable domain, its missing parts supplied by reference TRBV5-1 and TRBJ2-3, is KAGVTQTPRYLIKTRGQQVTLSCSPISGHRSVSWYQQTPGQGLQFLFEYFSETQRNKGNFPGRFSGRQFSNSRSEMNVSTLELGDSALYLCASSLVLGLADTQYFGPGTRLTVL.

The chain combines TRBV10-3 with TRBJ2-2; maybe TRBD2 (5 bases). V gave up 6 bases and J gave up 6 bases, with 17 bases separating them. This CDR3 has 15 residues. CDR1 ENHRY and CDR2 SYGVKD come from the germline V gene. The CDR3 loop reads CAIRDVGSGPGELFF. As DNA, the CDR3 is TGTGCCATCAGGGATGTGGGCAGCGGCCCCGGGGAGCTGTTTTTT.

This clone has just one count. The chain recombines TRBV7-2 with TRBJ2-7; TRBD1 agrees at 7 bases. V shed 7 bases and J 7 bases; nucleotides not matched to a gene: 10. Germline V CDR1 and CDR2: SGHTA, FQGNSA. This CDR3 has 13 amino acids. For the CDR3, the DNA is TGTGCCAGCAAGAAAATCACAGGGGAAGAGCAGTACTTC. It translates to CASKKITGEEQYF. The full variable domain, with the rest looked up from reference TRBV7-2 and TRBJ2-7, is GAGVSQSPSNKVTEKGKDVELRCDPISGHTALYWYRQSLGQGLEFLIYFQGNSAPDKSGLPSDRFSAERTGGSVSTLTIQRTQQEDSAVYLCASKKITGEEQYFGPGTRLTVT.

V is TRBV23-1 and J is TRBJ2-1; TRBD1 is a possible D gene (5 bases). TRBV23-1 counts as an open reading frame of uncertain function. The CDR3 loop spans 15 amino acids. V lost 0 bases and J 7 bases, leaving 13 bases between the germline ends. CDR3 region: CASSQSTRVGNEQFF. CDR3 nucleotide sequence: TGCGCCAGCAGTCAATCGACCAGGGTAGGGAATGAGCAGTTCTTC.

This clone was recorded a few times. The chain combines TRBV5-4 with TRBJ2-3; D possibly corresponds to TRBD1 (5 bases). V was clipped by 0 bases and J by 2 bases, with 7 bases between them. The CDR3 is 14 residues long. In germline, CDR1 is SGHNT, CDR2 YYREEE (reference sequence). The CDR3 sequence: CASSLAGSTDTQYF. CDR3 nucleotides: TGTGCCAGCAGCTTGGCAGGGTCCACAGATACGCAGTATTTT.

V is TRBV14 and J is TRBJ2-1; D gene ambiguous. V was pared by 0 bases and J by 8 bases, with 2 bases between. Germline V gene lookup returns CDR1 SGHDN and CDR2 FVKESK. The CDR3 runs 11 residues. CDR3 bases: TGTGCCAGCAGCCAAGAATATGAGCAGTTCTTC. Its protein is CASSQEYEQFF.

This clone was seen only a few times. The chain uses TRBV11-2 and TRBJ2-7, with TRBD1 matching over 8 bases. V gave up 5 bases and J gave up 4 bases; unmatched junction bases: 7. CDR3 size: 14 residues. Germline V CDR1 and CDR2: SGHAT, FQNNGV. CDR3 in DNA: TGTGCCAGCAGCCGTGGGCAGGGGGCTTACGAGCAGTACTTC. Translating it yields CASSRGQGAYEQYF.

This clone appeared once. The gene calls are TRBV19 and TRBJ1-2; the D gene is possibly TRBD1 (5 bases). Germline values: CDR1 LNHDA, CDR2 SQIVND (reference sequence). The CDR3 is 15 amino acids. Between the trimmed V and J ends, which lost 3 bases and 0 bases, there was a span of 11 bases. CDR3 in amino acids: CASSIVQGPNYGYTF. The CDR3 region has the DNA TGTGCCAGTAGTATTGTGCAGGGCCCTAACTATGGCTACACCTTC.

The gene calls are TRBV10-3 and TRBJ1-4; 11 nucleotides align to TRBD1. Germline V gene lookup returns CDR1 ENHRY and CDR2 SYGVKD. The CDR3 length is 15 residues. The V gene end was trimmed by 7 bases and the J gene end by 8 bases; junction bases not matched to a gene: 9. This CDR3 is CAINPGTGGEEKLFF. CDR3 bases: TGTGCCATCAATCCTGGGACAGGGGGAGAAGAAAAACTGTTTTTT.

CDR3: CASIGRGNQPQHF. CDR3 DNA sequence: TGTGCCAGTATCGGCAGAGGCAATCAGCCCCAGCATTTT. The chain couples TRBV19 to TRBJ1-5, with D uncertain. V lost 7 bases and J lost 2, with 9 bases in between. Germline V lookup: CDR1 LNHDA, CDR2 SQIVND (reference sequence). This CDR3 is built from 13 residues.

This clone has a handful of counts. The chain uses TRBV7-2 and TRBJ2-7; 7 bases map to TRBD2. The J segment lost 3 bases and the V segment lost 2 bases, leaving 1 base of the junction unmatched. Germline CDR1 reads SGHTA; CDR2 reads FQGNSA. This CDR3 has 13 amino acids. CDR3 amino acids: CASSLWGGYEQYF. As DNA, the CDR3 is TGTGCCAGCAGCTTATGGGGGGGCTACGAGCAGTACTTC.

This clone was seen just once. The chain carries TRBV7-2 and TRBJ1-2; no clear D. V was clipped by 5 bases and J by 9 bases, with 13 bases between them. The CDR3 runs to 12 residues. Looked up from germline, CDR1 is SGHTA and CDR2 is FQGNSA. As DNA, the CDR3 is TGTGCCAGCAGCCAAGAGAGATTCAGCTACACCTTC. Amino acids: CASSQERFSYTF.

V is TRBV29-1 and J is TRBJ1-1, with 9 bases lining up with TRBD1. CDR1 SQVTM and CDR2 ANQGSEA come from the germline V gene. The CDR3 is 11 residues long. V lost 5 bases, J lost 12 bases, and 7 bases stayed unmatched. The CDR3 protein is CSVSGQGNTFF. The DNA of the CDR3 is TGCAGCGTTTCTGGACAGGGGAATACTTTCTTT.

Only a few counts were recorded for this clone. The J gene is TRBJ1-1, the V gene TRBV7-9; 8 bases align to TRBD1. This CDR3 contains 15 residues. Germline CDR1 is SEHNR and CDR2 is FQNEAQ (reference sequence). With V trimmed by 4 bases and J by 0 bases, 4 bases remained unmatched. The CDR3 DNA follows: TGTGCCAGCAGCTCCCCGGACAGGGTGAACACTGAAGCTTTCTTT. Encoded protein: CASSSPDRVNTEAFF.